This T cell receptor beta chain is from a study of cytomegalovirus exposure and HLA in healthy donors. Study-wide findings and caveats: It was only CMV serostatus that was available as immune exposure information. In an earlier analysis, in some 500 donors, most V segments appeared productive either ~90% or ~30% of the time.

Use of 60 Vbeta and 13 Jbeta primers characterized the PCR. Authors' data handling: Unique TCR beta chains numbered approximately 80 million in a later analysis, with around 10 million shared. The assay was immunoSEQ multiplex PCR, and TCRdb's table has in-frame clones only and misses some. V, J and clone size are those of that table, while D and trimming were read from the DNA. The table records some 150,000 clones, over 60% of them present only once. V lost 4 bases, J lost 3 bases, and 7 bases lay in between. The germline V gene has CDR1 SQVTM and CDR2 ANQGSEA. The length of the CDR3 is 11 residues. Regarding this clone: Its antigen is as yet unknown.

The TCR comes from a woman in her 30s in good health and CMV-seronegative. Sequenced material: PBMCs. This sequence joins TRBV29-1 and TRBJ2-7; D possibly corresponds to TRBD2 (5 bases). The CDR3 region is CSVVRDYEQYF. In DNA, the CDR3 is TGCAGCGTTGTCCGGGACTACGAGCAGTACTTC.